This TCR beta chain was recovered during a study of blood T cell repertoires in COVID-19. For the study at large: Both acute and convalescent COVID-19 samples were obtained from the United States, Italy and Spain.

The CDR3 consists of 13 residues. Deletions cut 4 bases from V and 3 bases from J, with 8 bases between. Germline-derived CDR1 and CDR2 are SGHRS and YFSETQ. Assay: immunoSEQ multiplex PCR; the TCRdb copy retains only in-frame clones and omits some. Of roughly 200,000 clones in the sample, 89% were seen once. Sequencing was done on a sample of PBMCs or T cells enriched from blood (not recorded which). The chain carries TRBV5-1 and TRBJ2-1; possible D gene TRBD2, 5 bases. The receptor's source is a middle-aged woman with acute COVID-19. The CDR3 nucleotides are TGCGCCAGCAGCCGCCGGGACTACAATGAGCAGTTCTTC. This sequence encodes CASSRRDYNEQFF.